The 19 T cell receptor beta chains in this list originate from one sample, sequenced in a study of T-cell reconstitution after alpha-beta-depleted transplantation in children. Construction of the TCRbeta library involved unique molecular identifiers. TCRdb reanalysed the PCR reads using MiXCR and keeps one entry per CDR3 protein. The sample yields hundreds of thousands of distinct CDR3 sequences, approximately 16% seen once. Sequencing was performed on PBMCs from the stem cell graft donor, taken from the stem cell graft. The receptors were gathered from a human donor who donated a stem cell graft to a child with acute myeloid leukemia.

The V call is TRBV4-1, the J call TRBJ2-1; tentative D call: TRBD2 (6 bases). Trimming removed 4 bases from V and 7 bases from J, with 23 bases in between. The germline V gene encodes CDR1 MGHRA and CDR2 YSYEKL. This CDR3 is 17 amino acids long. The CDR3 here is CASSPVPGGITNNEQFF. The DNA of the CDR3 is TGCGCCAGCAGCCCAGTCCCCGGGGGTATAACTAATAATGAGCAGTTCTTC.

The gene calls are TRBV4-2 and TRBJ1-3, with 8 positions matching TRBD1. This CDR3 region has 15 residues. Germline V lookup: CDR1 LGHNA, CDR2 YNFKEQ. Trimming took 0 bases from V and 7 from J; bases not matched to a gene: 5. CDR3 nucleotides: TGTGCCAGCAGCCAAGACCGGACAGGGTTCAACACCATATATTTT. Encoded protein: CASSQDRTGFNTIYF.

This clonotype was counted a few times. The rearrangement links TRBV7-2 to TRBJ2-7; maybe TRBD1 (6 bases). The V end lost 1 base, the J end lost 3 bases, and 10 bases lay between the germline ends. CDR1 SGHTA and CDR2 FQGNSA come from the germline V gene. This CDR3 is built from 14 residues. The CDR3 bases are TGTGCCAGCAGCTTAGTTGGACAGAACTACGAGCAGTACTTC. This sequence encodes CASSLVGQNYEQYF.

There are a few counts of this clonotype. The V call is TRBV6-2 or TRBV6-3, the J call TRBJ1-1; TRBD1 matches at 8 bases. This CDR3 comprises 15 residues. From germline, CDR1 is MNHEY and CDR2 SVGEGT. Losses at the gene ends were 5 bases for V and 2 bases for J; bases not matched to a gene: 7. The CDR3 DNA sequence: TGTGCCAGCAGTCGTGGACAGGGTAAAAACACTGAAGCTTTCTTT. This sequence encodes CASSRGQGKNTEAFF.

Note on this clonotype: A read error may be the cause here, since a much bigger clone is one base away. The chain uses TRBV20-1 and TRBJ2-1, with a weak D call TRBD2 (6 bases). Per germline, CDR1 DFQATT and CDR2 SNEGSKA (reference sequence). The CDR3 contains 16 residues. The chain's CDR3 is CCARDSSPRRGNEQFF. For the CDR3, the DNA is TGCTGTGCTAGAGATAGCAGCCCACGGAGGGGCAATGAGCAGTTCTTC.

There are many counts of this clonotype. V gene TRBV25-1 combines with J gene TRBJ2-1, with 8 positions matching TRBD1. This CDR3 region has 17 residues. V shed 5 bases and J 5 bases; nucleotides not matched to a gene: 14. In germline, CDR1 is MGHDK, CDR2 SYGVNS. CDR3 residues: CASSPPWGTGNNNEQFF. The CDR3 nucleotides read TGTGCCAGCAGTCCACCATGGGGGACAGGCAATAACAATGAGCAGTTCTTC.

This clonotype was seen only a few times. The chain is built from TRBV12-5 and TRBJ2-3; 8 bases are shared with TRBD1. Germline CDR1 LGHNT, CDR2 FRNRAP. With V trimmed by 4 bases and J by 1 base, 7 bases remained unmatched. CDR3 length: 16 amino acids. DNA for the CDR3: TGTGCTAGTGGTTATGCGCCGGGACAGGGCACAGATACGCAGTATTTT. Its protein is CASGYAPGQGTDTQYF. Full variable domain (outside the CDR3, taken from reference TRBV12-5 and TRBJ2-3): DARVTQTPRHKVTEMGQEVTMRCQPILGHNTVFWYRQTMMQGLELLAYFRNRAPLDDSGMPKDRFSAEMPDATLATLKIQPSEPRDSAVYFCASGYAPGQGTDTQYFGPGTRLTVL.

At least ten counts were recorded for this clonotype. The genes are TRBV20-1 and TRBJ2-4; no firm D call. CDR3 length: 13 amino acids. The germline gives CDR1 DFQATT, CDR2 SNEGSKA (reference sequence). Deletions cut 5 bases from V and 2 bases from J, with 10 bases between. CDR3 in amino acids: CSAEEGTKNIQYF. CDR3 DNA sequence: TGCAGTGCTGAAGAAGGGACCAAAAACATTCAGTACTTC.

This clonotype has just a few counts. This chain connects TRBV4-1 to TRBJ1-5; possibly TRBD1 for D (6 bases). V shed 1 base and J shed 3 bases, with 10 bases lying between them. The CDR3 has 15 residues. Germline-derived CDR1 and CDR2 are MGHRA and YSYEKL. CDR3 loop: CASSQGGGINQPQHF. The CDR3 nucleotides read TGCGCCAGCAGCCAAGGAGGGGGAATCAATCAGCCCCAGCATTTT.

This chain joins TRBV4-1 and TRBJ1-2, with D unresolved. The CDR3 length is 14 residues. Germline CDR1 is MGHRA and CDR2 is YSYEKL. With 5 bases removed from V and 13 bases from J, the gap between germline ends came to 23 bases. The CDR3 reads CASSSGPDVMGSTF. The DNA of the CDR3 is TGCGCCAGCAGCTCGGGCCCGGATGTGATGGGGTCCACCTTC.

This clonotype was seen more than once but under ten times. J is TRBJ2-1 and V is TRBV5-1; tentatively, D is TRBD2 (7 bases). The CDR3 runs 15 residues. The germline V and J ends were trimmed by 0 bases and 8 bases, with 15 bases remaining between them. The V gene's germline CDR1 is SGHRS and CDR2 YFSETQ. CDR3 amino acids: CASSLEWGGLDEQFF. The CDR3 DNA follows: TGCGCCAGCAGCTTGGAATGGGGGGGGCTGGATGAGCAGTTCTTC. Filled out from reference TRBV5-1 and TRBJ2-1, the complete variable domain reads KAGVTQTPRYLIKTRGQQVTLSCSPISGHRSVSWYQQTPGQGLQFLFEYFSETQRNKGNFPGRFSGRQFSNSRSEMNVSTLELGDSALYLCASSLEWGGLDEQFFGPGTRLTVL.

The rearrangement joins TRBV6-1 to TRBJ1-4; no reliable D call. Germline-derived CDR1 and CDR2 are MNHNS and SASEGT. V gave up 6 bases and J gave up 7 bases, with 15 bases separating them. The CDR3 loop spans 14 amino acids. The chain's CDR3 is CASSRTRVTEKLFF. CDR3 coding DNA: TGTGCCAGCAGCCGAACACGGGTCACTGAAAAACTGTTTTTT.

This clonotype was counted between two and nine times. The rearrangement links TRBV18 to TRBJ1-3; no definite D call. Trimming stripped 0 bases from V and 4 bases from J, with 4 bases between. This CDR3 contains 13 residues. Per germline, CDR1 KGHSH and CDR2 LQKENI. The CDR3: CASSPPEGNTIYF. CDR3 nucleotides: TGTGCCAGCTCACCACCAGAAGGAAACACCATATATTTT.

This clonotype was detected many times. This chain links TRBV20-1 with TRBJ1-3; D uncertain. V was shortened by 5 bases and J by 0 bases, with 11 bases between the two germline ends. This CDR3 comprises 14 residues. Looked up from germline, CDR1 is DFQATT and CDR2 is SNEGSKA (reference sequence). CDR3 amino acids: CSAENGLSGNTIYF. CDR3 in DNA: TGCAGTGCTGAAAACGGCCTCTCTGGAAACACCATATATTTT.

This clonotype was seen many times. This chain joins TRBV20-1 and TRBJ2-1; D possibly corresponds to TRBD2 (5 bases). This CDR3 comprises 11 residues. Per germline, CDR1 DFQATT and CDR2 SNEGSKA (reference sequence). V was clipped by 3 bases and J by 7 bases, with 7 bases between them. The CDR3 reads CSARDFNEQFF. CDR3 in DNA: TGCAGTGCTAGGGACTTTAATGAGCAGTTCTTC.

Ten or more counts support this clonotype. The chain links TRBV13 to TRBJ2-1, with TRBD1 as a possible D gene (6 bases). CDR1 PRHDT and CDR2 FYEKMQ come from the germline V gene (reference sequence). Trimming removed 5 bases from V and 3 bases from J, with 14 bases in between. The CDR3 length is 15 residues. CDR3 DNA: TGTGCCAGCAGCCATCCGGGACATAGCTACAATGAGCAGTTCTTC. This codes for CASSHPGHSYNEQFF.

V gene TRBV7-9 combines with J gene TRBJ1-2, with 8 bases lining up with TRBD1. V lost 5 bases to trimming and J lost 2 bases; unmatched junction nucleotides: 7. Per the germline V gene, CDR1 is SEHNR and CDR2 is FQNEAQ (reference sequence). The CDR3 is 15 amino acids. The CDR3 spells CASSPRDRHNYGYTF. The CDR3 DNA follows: TGTGCCAGCAGCCCCCGGGACAGGCACAACTATGGCTACACCTTC.

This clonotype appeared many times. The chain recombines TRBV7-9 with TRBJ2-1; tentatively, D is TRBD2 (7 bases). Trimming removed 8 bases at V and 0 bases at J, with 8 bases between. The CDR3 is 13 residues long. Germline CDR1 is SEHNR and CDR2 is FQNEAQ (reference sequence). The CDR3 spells CASRGASYNEQFF. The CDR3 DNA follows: TGTGCCAGCCGGGGGGCCTCCTACAATGAGCAGTTCTTC.

The CDR3 reads CASSTSTRGSYNEQFF. The CDR3 nucleotides read TGTGCCAGCAGCACCTCAACGAGGGGATCCTACAATGAGCAGTTCTTC. V gene TRBV21-1 combines with J gene TRBJ2-1. TRBV21-1 is a pseudogene locus. This CDR3 comprises 16 residues.